This TCR beta chain was observed in a study of T cell responses to AZD1222 COVID-19 vaccine. Some clones are missing from TCRdb's copy, which holds only in-frame ones; the method was immunoSEQ multiplex PCR. Found here are more than 100,000 clones, around 88% of them singletons; the top ten hold around 5%. The length of the CDR3 is 11 residues. The germline V gene has CDR1 SGHAT and CDR2 FQNNGV. V was trimmed by 4 bases and J by 10 bases, leaving 10 bases between them. The V gene is TRBV11-2, the J gene TRBJ1-1; D remains unclear. Sequencing was performed on peripheral blood, taken on day 0 of AZD1222 vaccination. This TCR was sampled from an adult in good health. This chain's CDR3 is CASSSQAVAFF. The CDR3 nucleotides read TGTGCCAGCAGCTCCCAGGCTGTAGCTTTCTTT.